This T cell receptor (beta chain) appears in the sequencing data of a study of PD-1 blockade in classical Hodgkin lymphoma. TCRdb's table, derived via immunoSEQ multiplex PCR, lists solely in-frame clones and lacks some. This sample has fewer than 35,000 clones, with 80% to 95% found just once. CDR3 size: 11 residues. Germline lookup yields CDR1 KGHSH and CDR2 LQKENI. Trimming left V 1 base short and J 7 bases short, with 2 bases between. This sample's time point: cycle 4 day 1 (C4D1), after 5 to 7 weeks of nivolumab. Each of the patients experienced relapse following autologous stem cell transplantation, and their brentuximab vedotin exposure differed. Magnetic negative selection purified CD4+ T cells from thawed PBMCs.

This clonotype originated in a human donor with classical Hodgkin lymphoma. This chain connects TRBV18 to TRBJ2-1; D unclear. The starting material was CD4+ T cells from blood, obtained before the fourth cycle of nivolumab. The CDR3 reads CASSPQNEQFF. CDR3 nucleotides: TGTGCCAGCTCACCACAAAATGAGCAGTTCTTC.